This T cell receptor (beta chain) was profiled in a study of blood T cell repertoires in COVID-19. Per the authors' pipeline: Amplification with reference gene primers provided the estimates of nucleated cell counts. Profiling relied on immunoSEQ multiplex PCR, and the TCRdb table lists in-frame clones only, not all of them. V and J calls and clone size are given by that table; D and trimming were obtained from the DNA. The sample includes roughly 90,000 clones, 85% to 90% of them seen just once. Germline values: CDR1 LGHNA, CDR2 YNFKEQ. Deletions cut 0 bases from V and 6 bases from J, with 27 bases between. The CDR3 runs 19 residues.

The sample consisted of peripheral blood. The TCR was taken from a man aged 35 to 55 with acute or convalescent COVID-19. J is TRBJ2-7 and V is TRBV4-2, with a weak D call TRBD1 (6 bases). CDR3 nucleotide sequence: TGTGCCAGCAGCCAAGAGGGAAGTGTAGGCGGCAGGGGTAATCGCGAGCAGTACTTC. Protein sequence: CASSQEGSVGGRGNREQYF.